The source of this TCR beta chain is a study of cytomegalovirus exposure and HLA in healthy donors. In this sample, this clone turned up a few times. What it binds is unknown. The CDR3 is 15 residues long. From germline, CDR1 is SGHRS and CDR2 YFSETQ. V gave up 6 bases and J gave up 1 base; unmatched junction bases: 6. PCR used 60 Vbeta primers and 13 Jbeta primers. The protocol was immunoSEQ multiplex PCR, while the TCRdb copy is restricted to in-frame clones and leaves out a portion. The sample shows 150,000 to 200,000 clones, roughly 73% of them seen only once. The study, taken as a whole, reports: Presence/absence analyses supposed approximately even sequencing depth among donors. The classifier reportedly diagnosed cytomegalovirus status with high specificity and sensitivity. The study labeled under 200 TCR beta chains cytomegalovirus-associated. Some V segments could not be told apart, so they were left out, TRBV6-2 and TRBV6-3 among them.

The V call is TRBV5-1, the J call TRBJ1-1, with TRBD1 matching 10 bases. The specimen was PBMCs. The TCR sequence derives from a woman aged 30 to 39 in good health and CMV-seronegative. This CDR3 reads CASTRQGASNTEAFF. CDR3 nucleotide sequence: TGCGCCAGCACACGACAGGGGGCCTCGAACACTGAAGCTTTCTTT.